This passage covers 28 T cell receptor beta chains from one sample sequenced in a study of Ad26.COV2.S vaccination and SARS-CoV-2 variants. Treatment in this sample: roughly 19 received Ad26.COV2.S at low or high dose, single or two shots; about 5 received placebo; per-sample allocation not given. Samples analyzed were those drawn on day 63 after the first vaccine or placebo injection. The table came from immunoSEQ multiplex PCR; TCRdb's copy has only in-frame clones and leaves some out. The sample holds around 340,000 clones, about 88% seen once. The sequencing here drew on peripheral blood, taken in a trial of Ad26.COV2.S vaccine versus placebo. Every receptor here comes from a person between 18 and 59 years old who received the Ad26.COV2.S COVID-19 vaccine or a placebo.

The rearrangement links TRBV9 to TRBJ2-7; the D call may be TRBD1 or TRBD2 (5 bases each). Looked up from germline, CDR1 is SGDLS and CDR2 is YYNGEE. Trimming removed 0 bases from V and 3 bases from J, with 10 bases in between. The CDR3 runs to 14 residues. The chain's CDR3 is CASSVDEGFYEQYF. DNA for the CDR3: TGTGCCAGCAGCGTAGATGAGGGGTTCTACGAGCAGTACTTC.

The rearrangement uses TRBV6-2 or TRBV6-3 and TRBJ1-4, with 10 nucleotides matching TRBD1. The CDR3 has 14 amino acids. The trim removed 2 bases at V and 8 bases at J, leaving 2 bases unmatched. Looked up from germline, CDR1 is MNHEY and CDR2 is SVGEGT. In DNA, the CDR3 is TGTGCCAGCAGTTACGGGACAGGGGTCGAAAAACTGTTTTTT. Protein: CASSYGTGVEKLFF.

The chain couples TRBV4-2 to TRBJ2-6; a possible D gene is TRBD2 (6 bases). Germline CDR1 is LGHNA and CDR2 is YNFKEQ. CDR3 length: 16 amino acids. V lost 0 bases to trimming and J lost 3 bases, with 9 bases between them. CDR3 coding DNA: TGTGCCAGCAGCCAAGATCGGGGGTTTGGGGCCAACGTCCTGACTTTC. Translating it yields CASSQDRGFGANVLTF.

The rearrangement links TRBV28 to TRBJ2-2; tentatively, D is TRBD1 (5 bases). V lost 6 bases to trimming and J lost 4 bases, with 12 bases between them. The CDR3 loop spans 14 amino acids. CDR1 is MDHEN and CDR2 is SYDVKM in the germline V gene. CDR3 DNA sequence: TGTGCCAGCAGGGGGCTATTAGGCACCGGGGAGCTGTTTTTT. This sequence encodes CASRGLLGTGELFF.

The chain combines TRBV7-8 with TRBJ2-7; 7 bases map to TRBD1. Germline assignment: CDR1 SGHVS and CDR2 FQNEAQ. V shed 5 bases and J 4 bases; nucleotides not matched to a gene: 11. There are 15 residues in the CDR3. CDR3 sequence (DNA): TGTGCCAGCAGCATCCGCAGGGGGATTGGGTACGAGCAGTACTTC. Amino acids: CASSIRRGIGYEQYF.

The gene calls are TRBV4-3 and TRBJ1-2, with a weak D call TRBD1 (6 bases). The CDR3 sequence is 16 residues long. Trimming took off 0 bases at V and 3 bases at J, with 14 bases between the two ends. Germline CDR1 LGHNA, CDR2 YSLEER. This CDR3 reads CASSQEVPDSYYGYTF. As DNA, the CDR3 is TGCGCCAGCAGCCAAGAAGTTCCGGACAGCTACTATGGCTACACCTTC.

This sequence joins TRBV4-2 and TRBJ2-1, with D perhaps matching TRBD2 (5 bases). Trimming left V 1 base short and J 7 bases short, with 14 bases between. The CDR3 is made up of 15 amino acids. Germline V gene data show CDR1 as LGHNA and CDR2 as YNFKEQ. The CDR3 is CASSQGLEGGNEQFF. The CDR3 bases are TGTGCCAGCAGCCAAGGGCTAGAGGGTGGAAATGAGCAGTTCTTC.

The chain couples TRBV24-1 to TRBJ1-4; no clear D. The CDR3 has 15 amino acids. Trimming took 2 bases from V and 5 from J, leaving 11 bases between them. Germline V CDR1 and CDR2: KGHDR, SFDVKD. CDR3: CATSDSAGPNEKLFF. The DNA for the CDR3 is TGTGCCACCAGTGATTCGGCGGGCCCGAATGAAAAACTGTTTTTT.

This clone was found once. V gene TRBV28 combines with J gene TRBJ1-1, with TRBD1 matching 10 bases. After removal of 5 bases from V and 4 bases from J, the junction contained 4 bases not matched to a gene. The CDR3 has 14 residues. The germline CDR1 and CDR2 sequences are MDHEN and SYDVKM. The CDR3 nucleotides are TGTGCCAGCAGTGGCGGACAGGGGGTCACTGAAGCTTTCTTT. Encoded protein: CASSGGQGVTEAFF.

This chain links TRBV12-5 with TRBJ2-7; 9 nucleotides agree with TRBD1. This CDR3 comprises 16 residues. The J segment lost 1 base and the V segment lost 5 bases, leaving 9 bases of the junction unmatched. Germline lookup yields CDR1 LGHNT and CDR2 FRNRAP. The CDR3 nucleotides read TGTGCTAGTGGTAACAGACAGGGGGATCAATCCTACGAGCAGTACTTC. Protein sequence: CASGNRQGDQSYEQYF.

This chain connects TRBV4-3 to TRBJ2-2; TRBD2 might be the D (5 bases). V dropped 2 bases and J dropped 4 bases, with 20 bases sitting between them. The CDR3 spans 18 residues. Per germline, CDR1 LGHNA and CDR2 YSLEER. This chain's CDR3 is CASSQRVSHIGSTGELFF. The CDR3, as DNA: TGCGCCAGCAGCCAAAGGGTCTCCCACATTGGGAGCACCGGGGAGCTGTTTTTT.

The chain is built from TRBV7-2 and TRBJ1-2; 9 bases fit TRBD1. The CDR3 is 14 amino acids. After removal of 5 bases from V and 7 bases from J, the junction contained 8 bases not matched to a gene. Germline V gene lookup returns CDR1 SGHTA and CDR2 FQGNSA. CDR3 DNA: TGTGCCAGCAGCCTTACAGGGGGCGCGGGTGGCTACACCTTC. Encoded protein: CASSLTGGAGGYTF.

The chain joins TRBV28 to TRBJ1-5; TRBD1 is a possible D gene (5 bases). The V end lost 7 bases, the J end lost 0 bases, and 13 bases lay between the germline ends. From germline, CDR1 is MDHEN and CDR2 SYDVKM. The CDR3 totals 15 residues. This chain's CDR3 is CASIPTAPSNQPQHF. CDR3 in DNA: TGTGCCAGCATTCCGACAGCACCTAGCAATCAGCCCCAGCATTTT.

To note about this clone: The junction departs from the called germline gene at one end, perhaps through a read error. J is TRBJ2-5 and V is TRBV7-9, with 12 bases that match TRBD1. The CDR3 consists of 13 residues. CDR1 is SEHNR and CDR2 is FQNEAQ in the germline V gene (reference sequence). The CDR3 bases are TGTGCCAGCAGCTTAGCAGAAGGGACAGGGGGCCACTTC. This translates into CASSLAEGTGGHF.

The chain combines TRBV5-6 with TRBJ2-3; 8 bases are shared with TRBD2. The CDR3 totals 17 residues. With V trimmed by 0 bases and J by 5 bases, 11 bases remained unmatched. Germline CDR1 and CDR2: SGHDT and YYEEEE. As DNA, the CDR3 is TGTGCCAGCAGCTTGGTTCGTTACGGGAGGGACGAAGATACGCAGTATTTT. This codes for CASSLVRYGRDEDTQYF.

The J gene is TRBJ1-5, the V gene TRBV6-2 or TRBV6-3; D not certain. The germline gives CDR1 MNHEY, CDR2 SVGEGT. Trimming left V 5 bases short and J 2 bases short, with 13 bases between. The CDR3 totals 15 residues. CDR3 DNA: TGTGCCAGCAGTAACCTTGACACCCGCAATCAGCCCCAGCATTTT. Its protein is CASSNLDTRNQPQHF.

V gene TRBV9 combines with J gene TRBJ2-2; perhaps D is TRBD1 or TRBD2 (7 bases each). The CDR3 contains 18 residues. V dropped 3 bases and J dropped 0 bases, with 18 bases sitting between them. Germline CDR1 SGDLS, CDR2 YYNGEE. CDR3 residues: CASSAEGGGPTNTGELFF. CDR3 bases: TGTGCCAGCAGCGCCGAGGGAGGGGGCCCTACGAACACCGGGGAGCTGTTTTTT.

This rearrangement joins TRBV12-5 to TRBJ2-5, with a tentative D call TRBD1 (5 bases). Trimming took off 5 bases at V and 9 bases at J, with 13 bases between the two ends. The CDR3 runs 12 residues. The germline gives CDR1 LGHNT, CDR2 FRNRAP. CDR3 sequence reads: CASGLFEGAQYF. CDR3 in DNA: TGTGCTAGTGGTCTCTTCGAAGGGGCCCAGTACTTC.

This sequence joins TRBV7-2 and TRBJ1-2; no definite D call. Germline CDR1 is SGHTA and CDR2 is FQGNSA. The V end lost 5 bases, the J end lost 7 bases, and 17 bases lay between the germline ends. The CDR3 is 14 amino acids. DNA for the CDR3: TGTGCCAGCAGCCCCGGGCCCACAGCGGGTGGCTACACCTTC. As protein: CASSPGPTAGGYTF.

This chain connects TRBV6-2 or TRBV6-3 to TRBJ1-6; 9 bases are a match to TRBD1. Germline CDR1 MNHEY, CDR2 SVGEGT. The CDR3 spans 17 residues. The junction had 12 bases not matched to a gene; V was cut back by 5 bases and J by 7 bases. This CDR3 reads CASSDFPGQGDNSPLHF. The CDR3 region has the DNA TGTGCCAGCAGTGATTTTCCGGGACAGGGCGACAATTCACCCCTCCACTTT.

Regarding this clone: Other DNA sequences from this sample encode an identical CDR3 as well. V is TRBV5-4 and J is TRBJ2-5; D is possibly TRBD1 (6 bases). Per germline, CDR1 SGHNT and CDR2 YYREEE (reference sequence). This CDR3 comprises 13 residues. V lost 4 bases, J lost 3 bases, and 10 bases lay in between. CDR3 nucleotide sequence: TGTGCCAGCAGCCCGGACAGAGAAGAGACCCAGTACTTC. It encodes CASSPDREETQYF.

This chain connects TRBV7-6 to TRBJ1-1; D not certain. The length of the CDR3 is 15 residues. Trimming removed 2 bases from V and 4 bases from J, with 14 bases in between. Germline V gene sequence: CDR1 SGHVS, CDR2 FNYEAQ. CDR3 sequence: CASSLSVGGGTEAFF. CDR3 nucleotide sequence: TGTGCCAGCAGCTTAAGCGTCGGAGGAGGCACTGAAGCTTTCTTT.

The genes are TRBV11-2 and TRBJ2-7; TRBD2 might be the D (5 bases). The V gene's germline CDR1 is SGHAT and CDR2 FQNNGV. The CDR3 loop spans 14 amino acids. The V gene lost 3 bases and the J gene lost 3 bases, with 12 bases spanning the gap. In DNA, the CDR3 is TGTGCCAGCAGCTTTAGGACTTCCCTCTACGAGCAGTACTTC. Its translation: CASSFRTSLYEQYF.

The V call is TRBV7-2, the J call TRBJ1-6; 8 nucleotides agree with TRBD1. Looked up from germline, CDR1 is SGHTA and CDR2 is FQGNSA. V was pared by 5 bases and J by 10 bases, with 10 bases of the junction left unmatched. This CDR3 is 15 amino acids long. CDR3 sequence (DNA): TGTGCCAGCAGCGAACAGGGGGATAAGGGCTCACCCCTCCACTTT. This codes for CASSEQGDKGSPLHF.

The V gene is TRBV7-8, the J gene TRBJ1-1; TRBD1 matches at 7 bases. Unmatched junction bases numbered 4, after V lost 3 bases and J lost 6 bases. Germline V gene data show CDR1 as SGHVS and CDR2 as FQNEAQ. This CDR3 has 13 amino acids. The CDR3 sequence is CASSLVTGAEAFF. The CDR3, as DNA: TGTGCCAGCAGCTTGGTCACAGGGGCTGAAGCTTTCTTT. The full variable domain, its missing parts supplied by reference TRBV7-8 and TRBJ1-1, is GAGVSQSPRYKVAKRGQDVALRCDPISGHVSLFWYQQALGQGPEFLTYFQNEAQLDKSGLPSDRFFAERPEGSVSTLKIQRTQQEDSAVYLCASSLVTGAEAFFGQGTRLTVV.

This clone was counted between two and nine times. CDR3 sequence: CASSLGTGDSNQPQHF. CDR3 coding DNA: TGTGCCAGCAGCTTAGGGACAGGAGATAGCAATCAGCCCCAGCATTTT. The chain is built from TRBV7-6 and TRBJ1-5; TRBD1 aligns across 7 bases. There are 16 residues in the CDR3. After removal of 1 base from V and 0 bases from J, the junction contained 3 bases not matched to a gene. Germline assignment: CDR1 SGHVS and CDR2 FNYEAQ.

The chain joins TRBV19 to TRBJ1-2, with TRBD1 matching 8 bases. The CDR3 contains 14 residues. Looked up from germline, CDR1 is LNHDA and CDR2 is SQIVND (reference sequence). J lost 4 bases, V lost 7 bases, and 8 bases had no gene match. The CDR3 sequence is CASNLGQGLYGYTF. The DNA of the CDR3 is TGTGCCAGTAACCTAGGACAGGGACTCTATGGCTACACCTTC. Full variable domain (rest looked up from reference TRBV19 and TRBJ1-2): DGGITQSPKYLFRKEGQNVTLSCEQNLNHDAMYWYRQDPGQGLRLIYYSQIVNDFQKGDIAEGYSVSREKKESFPLTVTSAQKNPTAFYLCASNLGQGLYGYTFGSGTRLTVV.

The chain is built from TRBV11-2 and TRBJ1-2, with D uncertain. The V gene lost 5 bases and the J gene lost 8 bases, with 21 bases spanning the gap. There are 15 residues in the CDR3. Germline lookup yields CDR1 SGHAT and CDR2 FQNNGV. The chain's CDR3 is CASSPVDGPGRGYTF. Here the CDR3 DNA reads TGTGCCAGCAGCCCGGTTGACGGTCCGGGCCGGGGCTACACCTTC. The whole variable domain, remainder taken from reference TRBV11-2 and TRBJ1-2, is EAGVAQSPRYKIIEKRQSVAFWCNPISGHATLYWYQQILGQGPKLLIQFQNNGVVDDSQLPKDRFSAERLKGVDSTLKIQPAKLEDSAVYLCASSPVDGPGRGYTFGSGTRLTVV.